This TCR beta chain was sequenced in a study of T-cell reconstitution after alpha-beta-depleted transplantation in children. Points from the study as a whole: One year post-transplant, T-cell counts and diversity were largely derived from T cells produced anew. TCRbeta diversity was high at day 60 in some patients (a result of surviving recipient T cells and thymic progenitors).

Using unique molecular identifiers, the investigators prepared the TCRbeta library. A single record per CDR3 protein comes from TCRdb applying MiXCR to the PCR reads. Among almost 250,000 distinct CDR3 sequences listed, 25% were seen once. This clonotype was seen ten or more times. What it binds is not known. This CDR3 comprises 16 residues. Germline V CDR1 and CDR2: ENHRY, SYGVKD. Deletions cut 0 bases from V and 1 base from J, with 10 bases between. The sequenced sample was PBMCs, obtained before TCRalphabeta/CD19-depleted stem cell transplant. V is TRBV10-3 and J is TRBJ2-1; a possible D gene is TRBD1 (6 bases). This sequence was found in a girl aged 2 to 9 with Fanconi anemia, due to receive a stem cell transplant. CDR3 loop: CAISESVRGSYNEQFF. In DNA, the CDR3 is TGTGCCATCAGTGAGTCAGTGAGGGGGTCCTACAATGAGCAGTTCTTC.